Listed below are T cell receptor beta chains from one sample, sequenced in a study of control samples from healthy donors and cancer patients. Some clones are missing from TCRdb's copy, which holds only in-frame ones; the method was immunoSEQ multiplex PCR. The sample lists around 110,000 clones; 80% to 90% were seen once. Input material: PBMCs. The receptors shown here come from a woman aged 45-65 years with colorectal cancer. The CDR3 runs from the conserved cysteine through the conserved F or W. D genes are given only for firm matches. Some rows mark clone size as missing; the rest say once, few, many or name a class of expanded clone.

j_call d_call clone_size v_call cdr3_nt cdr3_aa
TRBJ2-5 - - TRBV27 TGTGCCAGCAGTTCCTACAGGGAAGAGACCCAGTACTTC CASSSYREETQYF
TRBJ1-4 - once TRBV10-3 TGTGCCATCAGTGAGAGAAGCCTTGCAGCCCTAACAACTAATGAAAAACTGTTTTTT CAISERSLAALTTNEKLFF
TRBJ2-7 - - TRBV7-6 TGTGCCAGCAGCGTCCTTAGGGAGTACGAGCAGTACTTC CASSVLREYEQYF
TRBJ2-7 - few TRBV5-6 TGTGCCAGCAGTCAAGGGTTTACGGCCTACGAGCAGTACTTC CASSQGFTAYEQYF
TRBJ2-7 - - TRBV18 TGTGCCAGCTCACCCGAGACCTACGAGCAGTACTTC CASSPETYEQYF
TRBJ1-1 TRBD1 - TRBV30 TGTGCCTGGACGCACAGGGGGCAAGTCGCTTTCTTT CAWTHRGQVAFF
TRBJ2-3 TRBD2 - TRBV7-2 TGTGCCAGCAGCAAAAGCGGGATCACAGATACGCAGTATTTT CASSKSGITDTQYF
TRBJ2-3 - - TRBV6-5 TGTGCCAGCAGGAACCGGGGGAGCGGGACAGATACGCAGTATTTT CASRNRGSGTDTQYF
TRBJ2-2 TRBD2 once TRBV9 TGTGCCAGCAGCGTAACGGTTAGCGGGGGAGACACCGGGGAGCTGTTTTTT CASSVTVSGGDTGELFF
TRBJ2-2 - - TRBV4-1 TGCGCCAGCAGCCAAGAACAGTTCACCGGGGAGCTGTTTTTT CASSQEQFTGELFF
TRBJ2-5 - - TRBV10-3 TGTGCCATCAGTGATAATGGGGTACAAGAGACCCAGTACTTC CAISDNGVQETQYF
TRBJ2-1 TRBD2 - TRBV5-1 TGCGCCAGCAGACCCACTAGCGGGAGAGCTAATGAGCAGTTCTTC CASRPTSGRANEQFF
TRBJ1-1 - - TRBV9 TGTGCCAGCAGCGTAGACCGGAACACTGAAGCTTTCTTT CASSVDRNTEAFF
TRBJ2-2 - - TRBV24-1 TGTGCCACCAGTGATTTGGGGGGAACCGGGGAGCTGTTTTTT CATSDLGGTGELFF
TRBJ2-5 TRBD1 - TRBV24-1 TGTGCCACAGGACAGGGGGCAAGGGAGACCCAGTACTTC CATGQGARETQYF
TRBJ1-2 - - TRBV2 TGTGCCAGCAGGGACAACTATGGCTACACCTTC CASRDNYGYTF
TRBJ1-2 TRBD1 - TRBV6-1 TGTGCCAGCAGTGAGGGACAGGGGGCTGTTGGCTACACCTTC CASSEGQGAVGYTF
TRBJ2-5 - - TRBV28 TGTGCCAGCAGTCCAAGTGGAGAGACCCAGTACTTC CASSPSGETQYF
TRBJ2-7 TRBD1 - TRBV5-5 TGTGCCAGCAGCTGGGGGACAGAACAAAGCTCCTACGAGCAGTACTTC CASSWGTEQSSYEQYF
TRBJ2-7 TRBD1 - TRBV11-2 TGTGCCAGCAGCCGGGGAAGGACAGGGGACGAGCAGTACTTC CASSRGRTGDEQYF
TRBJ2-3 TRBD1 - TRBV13 TGTGCCAGCAGCTACGGGACAGCAACCTTTAGCACAGATACGCAGTATTTT CASSYGTATFSTDTQYF
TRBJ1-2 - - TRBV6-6 TGTGCCAGCAGTCAAGATCAGGGGAATCTTGGCTACACCTTC CASSQDQGNLGYTF
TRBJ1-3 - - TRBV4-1 TGCGCCAGCAGCCAAGATAGTGCCTCTGGAAACACCATATATTTT CASSQDSASGNTIYF
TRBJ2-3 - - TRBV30 TGTGCCTGGATTATAGCGAGGAGCACAGATACGCAGTATTTT CAWIIARSTDTQYF
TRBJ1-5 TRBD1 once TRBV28 TGTGCCAGCAGAACCGGGACAGTCAATCAGCCCCAGCATTTT CASRTGTVNQPQHF